Presented here are 16 T cell receptor beta chains from one specimen sequenced in a study of monozygotic twins with inflammatory bowel disease. Following a re-call of the 5' RACE reads, TCRdb has one entry per CDR3 protein and lacks DNA. The sample holds some 170,000 distinct CDR3 sequences. The specimen sequenced was blood. The receptors were gathered from a human donor with ulcerative colitis or Crohn's disease, or a healthy co-twin of an affected twin (not recorded which).

The J gene is TRBJ2-4, the V gene TRBV11-2; TCRdb gives TRBD1 as the D gene, but with no DNA this cannot be confirmed. The CDR3 is 16 amino acids. Germline V gives CDR1 SGHAT, CDR2 FQNNGV. This CDR3 reads CASRDGQSDAKNIQYF.

The CDR3 is CASSLGTPYNAYNEQFF. V usage is TRBV5-1 and J usage is TRBJ2-1; lacking DNA, the TRBD2 call made by TCRdb goes unchecked. Germline V gene lookup returns CDR1 SGHRS and CDR2 YFSETQ. The CDR3 sequence is 17 residues long.

The rearrangement joins TRBV19 to TRBJ1-1; TCRdb proposes TRBD1, but this gene call is untestable without DNA. This CDR3 contains 16 residues. The germline V gene has CDR1 LNHDA and CDR2 SQIVND (reference sequence). The CDR3 loop is CASTTWDRGMNTEAFF.

The gene calls are TRBV7-2 and TRBJ2-2. Per the germline V gene, CDR1 is SGHTA and CDR2 is FQGNSA. This CDR3 region has 16 residues. This chain's CDR3 is CASSLTTDPNTGELFF.

The gene calls are TRBV28 and TRBJ2-1; TCRdb gives TRBD2 as the D gene, but with no DNA this cannot be confirmed. This CDR3 region has 16 residues. Germline CDR1 reads MDHEN; CDR2 reads SYDVKM. The CDR3 here is CASSPGLAGGWDEQFF.

J is TRBJ2-5 and V is TRBV2; with no DNA, the TCRdb D assignment of TRBD1 cannot be verified. The CDR3 runs to 12 residues. From germline, CDR1 is SNHLY and CDR2 FYNNEI. CDR3 protein: CASGDRGETQYF.

The chain recombines TRBV5-1 with TRBJ1-1. This CDR3 region has 14 residues. Germline V CDR1 and CDR2: SGHRS, YFSETQ. The CDR3 loop reads CASTNGGGGTEAFF.

V and J are TRBV12-3 or TRBV12-4 and TRBJ2-7; without DNA, the TCRdb call of TRBD2 cannot be checked. The CDR3 covers 13 residues. The CDR3 spells CASKGPRSYEQYF.

The chain recombines TRBV7-9 with TRBJ1-1; TCRdb reports TRBD1, a call that lacks DNA to check it against. Germline-derived CDR1 and CDR2 are SEHNR and FQNEAQ (reference sequence). The CDR3 length is 12 residues. CDR3 protein: CASSRENTEAFF.

This rearrangement joins TRBV5-1 to TRBJ1-4; the TRBD1 assignment by TCRdb is unverifiable without DNA. CDR1 and CDR2 (germline): SGHRS, YFSETQ. The CDR3 is 14 amino acids. CDR3 sequence reads: CASSFSGASEKLFF.

The chain carries TRBV20-1 and TRBJ2-1. The CDR3 spans 11 residues. Looked up from germline, CDR1 is DFQATT and CDR2 is SNEGSKA (reference sequence). The CDR3 here is CSASGWDEQFF.

This rearrangement joins TRBV5-5 to TRBJ2-7. Looked up from germline, CDR1 is SGHKS and CDR2 is YYEKEE (reference sequence). The CDR3 extends over 14 amino acids. CDR3 protein: CASSQQGGSYEQYF.

The V gene is TRBV4-1, the J gene TRBJ2-7; there is no DNA to check the TCRdb D call of TRBD1. CDR3 size: 14 residues. From germline, CDR1 is MGHRA and CDR2 YSYEKL. CDR3 in amino acids: CASSQEIRGRGQYF.

The J gene is TRBJ2-5, the V gene TRBV6-1; absent DNA, TCRdb's TRBD1 call cannot be checked. Germline assignment: CDR1 MNHNS and CDR2 SASEGT. The CDR3 sequence is 15 residues long. The CDR3 region is CASNPGGSSQETQYF.

CDR3 residues: CASSYPGGTDTQYF. V and J are TRBV12-3 or TRBV12-4 and TRBJ2-3; TCRdb calls TRBD2, which cannot be checked without DNA. This CDR3 has 14 residues.

The chain links TRBV28 to TRBJ2-7; TCRdb picks TRBD1, but there is no DNA to check that call. The CDR3 runs 15 residues. Germline V gives CDR1 MDHEN, CDR2 SYDVKM. The CDR3 spells CASSFAGDEFYEQYF.